These 10 T cell receptor beta chains were sequenced from one sample in a study of regulatory T cells after allogeneic stem cell transplantation. SMARTer RACE cDNA synthesis from RNA preceded amplification of the TCR beta CDR3 region. TCRdb re-analysed the 5' RACE reads in MiXCR, keeping a single row per CDR3 protein. The top ten clones hold roughly 39% of a sample with 4,000 to 5,000 distinct CDR3 sequences, around 97% of them seen once. This sample comprised sorted CD4+ T cells from blood (whether regulatory or conventional is not recorded), obtained 30 days after allogeneic stem cell transplant. The receptors come from a human patient who had an allogeneic stem cell transplant, so the T cells may come from the graft donor.

This clonotype is labeled as hyperexpanded. The rearrangement joins TRBV7-3 to TRBJ2-1; D call uncertain. The CDR3 is made up of 15 amino acids. Germline CDR1 reads SGHTA; CDR2 reads FQGTGA. Trimming removed 0 bases at V and 4 bases at J, with 10 bases between. The CDR3 region has the DNA TGTGCCAGCAGCTTAACAGGCCCATATTACAATGAGCAGTTCTTC. Encoded protein: CASSLTGPYYNEQFF.

This clonotype has just one count. The junction departs from the called germline gene at one end, perhaps through a read error. The rearrangement links TRBV3-1 to TRBJ2-5, with D possibly called TRBD1 or TRBD2 (5 bases each). The CDR3 totals 13 residues. The germline CDR1 and CDR2 sequences are LGHDT and YNNKEL (reference sequence). CDR3 coding DNA: TGTGCCAGCAGCTGGGGACGCCAAGAGGCCCAGTACTTC. Translated: CASSWGRQEAQYF.

Comments on this clonotype: Sequence at one end of the junction differs from germline and may be a read error. The chain has TRBV5-4 and TRBJ2-5; 10 nucleotides line up with TRBD1. TRBJ2-1 explains the end of the DNA better; the J call may be wrong. In germline, CDR1 is SGHNT, CDR2 YYREEE (reference sequence). The CDR3 length is 15 residues. The CDR3 sequence is CASGLKGQGKEDQFF. The CDR3 bases are TGCGCCAGCGGCCTAAAGGGACAGGGGAAAGAGGACCAGTTCTTC.

As to this clonotype: This likely comes from a read error, as the CDR3 has no conserved phenylalanine or tryptophan at its end. This chain joins TRBV3-1 and TRBJ2-1, with D unresolved. The J call is uncertain, as TRBJ2-7 better fits the DNA end. CDR1 and CDR2 (germline): LGHDT, YNNKEL (reference sequence). This CDR3 region has 12 residues. The CDR3 nucleotides read TGTGCCAGCAGCCACGATCACAAGGCGCAGTACGAC. Protein sequence: CASSHDHKAQYD.

As concerns this clonotype: The germline gene is not matched at one end of the junction; a read error may be the cause. The chain links TRBV20-1 to TRBJ2-5; 9 bases line up with TRBD2. This CDR3 has 15 residues. In germline, CDR1 is DFQATT, CDR2 SNEGSKA (reference sequence). The CDR3 loop reads CSATPTSGGQEAQYF. CDR3 bases: TGCAGTGCCACCCCGACTAGCGGCGGCCAAGAGGCCCAGTACTTC.

In regard to this clonotype: Because it lacks the conserved phenylalanine or tryptophan at the end, this CDR3 is likely a read error. The limits of the CDR3 on the DNA are not certain, so only TCRdb's listed CDR3 is given. The CDR3 spells CASSVLAKYNEKFV. The chain recombines TRBV6-5 with TRBJ2-1. Germline V gene sequence: CDR1 MNHEY, CDR2 SVGAGI. The CDR3 adds up to 14 amino acids, both ends counted.

A remark on this clonotype: The junction does not match germline at one end; this may be a read error. The CDR3 coding sequence is TGCGCCAGCAGCAAAGTAATCATCAGTGGACCCACCCGAAACAGCGGGGAGCTGTTCTTC. It encodes CASSKVIISGPTRNSGELFF. The gene calls are TRBV4-3 and TRBJ2-2; 7 bases are a match to TRBD2. CDR3 length equals 20 residues. Germline V gives CDR1 LGHNA, CDR2 YSLEER.

As for this clonotype: Its ends do not fully match the called genes, so a read error is possible. The chain has TRBV6-5 and TRBJ2-5, with D maybe TRBD2 (6 bases). This CDR3 region has 14 residues. In germline, CDR1 is MNHEY, CDR2 SVGAGI. DNA for the CDR3: TGTGCCAGCAGTTCGCGGGACGGACACGAGGCCCAGTACTTT. Protein: CASSSRDGHEAQYF.

V is TRBV18 and J is TRBJ1-2; D is possibly TRBD1 (5 bases). Trimming removed 6 bases at V and 7 bases at J, with 18 bases between. The CDR3 is 14 amino acids. CDR1 is KGHSH and CDR2 is LQKENI in the germline V gene. Here the CDR3 DNA reads TGTGCCAGCTCCTCATCGGGCAGCGGGACTGGCTACACCTTC. It is translated as CASSSSGSGTGYTF.

Note on this clonotype: This may be a read error: a much more frequent sequence differs by one nucleotide. The chain employs TRBV11-2 and TRBJ2-2, with D unresolved. CDR1 and CDR2 from the germline V gene are SGHAT and FQNNGV. The CDR3 covers 14 residues. As DNA, the CDR3 is TGTGCCGGCAGCCCACACCAGAACACCGGGGAGCTGTTTTTT. Translating gives CAGSPHQNTGELFF. The complete variable domain, with remaining parts taken from reference TRBV11-2 and TRBJ2-2, reads EAGVAQSPRYKIIEKRQSVAFWCNPISGHATLYWYQQILGQGPKLLIQFQNNGVVDDSQLPKDRFSAERLKGVDSTLKIQPAKLEDSAVYLCAGSPHQNTGELFFGEGSRLTVL.